A single sample gave rise to the 7 T cell receptor beta chains below, sequenced in a study of cytomegalovirus exposure and HLA in healthy donors. 60 Vbeta and 13 Jbeta primers were used in PCR. The assay was immunoSEQ multiplex PCR, and TCRdb's table has in-frame clones only and misses some. This sample has about 160,000 clones, with approximately 80% found just once. Specimen: PBMCs. These receptors came from a woman between 50 and 59 years old in good health and CMV-seropositive.

This chain connects TRBV10-2 to TRBJ2-7; TRBD1 matches 8 bases. The CDR3 is made up of 14 amino acids. V trimming: 6 bases; J trimming: 2 bases; junction bases outside the gene matches: 6. Germline V gene data show CDR1 as WSHSY and CDR2 as SAAADI. CDR3 nucleotides: TGCGCCAGCAGCACTGGACAGGGCCCCTACGAGCAGTACTTC. Its translation is CASSTGQGPYEQYF.

This clone was counted between two and nine times. The genes are TRBV7-9 and TRBJ2-2, with D possibly TRBD1 on 6 matching bases. The CDR3 loop spans 14 amino acids. V was clipped by 5 bases and J by 6 bases, with 13 bases between them. CDR1 and CDR2 (germline): SEHNR, FQNEAQ (reference sequence). The CDR3 nucleotides are TGTGCCAGCAGCAGGGACATGTGGTCCGGGGAGCTGTTTTTT. Protein: CASSRDMWSGELFF. Using reference TRBV7-9 and TRBJ2-2 for the parts outside the CDR3, the full variable domain is DTGVSQNPRHKITKRGQNVTFRCDPISEHNRLYWYRQTLGQGPEFLTYFQNEAQLEKSRLLSDRFSAERPKGSFSTLEIQRTEQGDSAMYLCASSRDMWSGELFFGEGSRLTVL.

The V gene is TRBV19, the J gene TRBJ1-1, with D perhaps matching TRBD1 (5 bases). V shed 5 bases and J shed 4 bases, with 23 bases lying between them. Germline V gives CDR1 LNHDA, CDR2 SQIVND (reference sequence). This CDR3 region has 17 residues. DNA of the CDR3: TGTGCCAGTAGTCCGACATCGGGGCGCGGGGTAGGCACTGAAGCTTTCTTT. This translates into CASSPTSGRGVGTEAFF.

V gene TRBV30 combines with J gene TRBJ2-5; D gene uncertain. Germline assignment: CDR1 GTSNPN and CDR2 SVGIG (reference sequence). V was cut by 2 bases and J by 5 bases, with 3 bases left in between. The CDR3 totals 10 residues. The CDR3 spells CAWSRETQYF. DNA for the CDR3: TGTGCCTGGAGTCGTGAGACCCAGTACTTC.

The chain joins TRBV30 to TRBJ2-5; 8 bases line up with TRBD1. The J call could be wrong; TRBJ2-7 is a better fit for the DNA end. The germline V gene encodes CDR1 GTSNPN and CDR2 SVGIG (reference sequence). The CDR3 sequence is 17 residues long. CDR3: CAWSVRARDRGFHEQYF. Written as DNA, the CDR3 is TGTGCCTGGAGTGTACGAGCGAGAGACAGGGGATTCCACGAGCAGTACTTC.

CDR3 in amino acids: CASSGGGWTGNTIYF. In nucleotides, the CDR3 is TGTGCCAGCAGCGGAGGGGGCTGGACTGGAAACACCATATATTTT. The V call is TRBV28, the J call TRBJ1-3; 7 positions match TRBD1. Germline V CDR1 and CDR2: MDHEN, SYDVKM. The CDR3 sequence is 15 residues long. Trimming cost V 6 bases and J 2 bases; bases outside gene matches: 7. The entire variable domain, with the rest obtained from reference TRBV28 and TRBJ1-3, is as follows: DVKVTQSSRYLVKRTGEKVFLECVQDMDHENMFWYRQDPGLGLRLIYFSYDVKMKEKGDIPEGYSVSREKKERFSLILESASTNQTSMYLCASSGGGWTGNTIYFGEGSWLTVV.

The chain combines TRBV28 with TRBJ2-3, with D tentatively TRBD2 (6 bases). The germline gives CDR1 MDHEN, CDR2 SYDVKM. With 2 bases removed from V and 9 bases from J, the gap between germline ends came to 21 bases. The CDR3 has 16 amino acids. The CDR3 reads CASSLAGGEHRSTQYF. As DNA, the CDR3 is TGTGCCAGCAGTTTAGCTGGCGGGGAGCACCGTAGCACGCAGTATTTT.